This T cell receptor beta chain came from a study of shared clonotypes between healthy human individuals. Looking at the study overall: CD4 naive cells filled three plates per donor, CD4 memory three, CD8 naive two and CD8 memory one.

In germline, CDR1 is SGHRS, CDR2 YFSETQ. V lost 0 bases and J lost 2, with 9 bases in between. The CDR3 is 15 residues long. Comments on this clone: Its cognate antigen is unknown.

Healthy HIV-negative adults with no recent acute infections or vaccinations were recruited as donors. TCRdb keeps only in-frame clones here, not all; method: immunoSEQ multiplex PCR. The data show about 380,000 clones, with about 96% seen just once and more than 0.3% held by the top ten. Study-level results: Compared with clonotypes that all four donors shared, non-shared clonotypes had lower generation probabilities.

This TCR was recovered from a man under 40 in good health. Sequenced input: memory CD8+ T cells sorted from blood. The subset denotes: CD45RO+ cells pooled with CCR7-negative TemRA cells. This chain links TRBV5-1 with TRBJ1-3, with a possible D match to TRBD1 (5 bases). This CDR3 reads CASSLVQGAGNTIYF. As DNA, the CDR3 is TGCGCCAGCAGCTTGGTTCAGGGTGCTGGAAACACCATATATTTT.